The clone carrying this T cell receptor beta chain was seen repeatedly, ten times or more. The antigen is not known. This sample was taken from a study of T-cell reconstitution after alpha-beta-depleted transplantation in children. Broader study findings: After one year, T-cell counts and TCRbeta diversity mostly came from new T cells. Surviving recipient T cells and thymic progenitors produced the high day-60 TCRbeta diversity seen in some patients. About two months after transplant, alpha-beta T cells reportedly came from several hundred expanded graft clones.

Germline loops: CDR1 SGHRS, CDR2 YFSETQ. The CDR3 consists of 15 residues. Trimming took off 4 bases at V and 6 bases at J, with 20 bases between the two ends. TCRbeta library preparation incorporated unique molecular identifiers. TCRdb analysed the PCR reads with MiXCR anew, one entry per CDR3 protein. The profile shows roughly 280,000 distinct CDR3 sequences, roughly 12% of them singletons. V usage is TRBV5-1 and J usage is TRBJ2-7; tentatively, D is TRBD1 (6 bases). The receptor was derived from a male patient between 2 and 15 years old who had a stem cell transplant for chronic granulomatous disease, so the T cells may come from the graft donor. Material: peripheral blood, obtained 180 days after TCRalphabeta/CD19-depleted stem cell transplant. This chain's CDR3 is CASSPAELGGREQYF. The CDR3 DNA reads as TGCGCCAGCAGCCCCGCAGAGCTAGGGGGTCGCGAGCAGTACTTC. Filled out from reference TRBV5-1 and TRBJ2-7, the complete variable domain reads KAGVTQTPRYLIKTRGQQVTLSCSPISGHRSVSWYQQTPGQGLQFLFEYFSETQRNKGNFPGRFSGRQFSNSRSEMNVSTLELGDSALYLCASSPAELGGREQYFGPGTRLTVT.